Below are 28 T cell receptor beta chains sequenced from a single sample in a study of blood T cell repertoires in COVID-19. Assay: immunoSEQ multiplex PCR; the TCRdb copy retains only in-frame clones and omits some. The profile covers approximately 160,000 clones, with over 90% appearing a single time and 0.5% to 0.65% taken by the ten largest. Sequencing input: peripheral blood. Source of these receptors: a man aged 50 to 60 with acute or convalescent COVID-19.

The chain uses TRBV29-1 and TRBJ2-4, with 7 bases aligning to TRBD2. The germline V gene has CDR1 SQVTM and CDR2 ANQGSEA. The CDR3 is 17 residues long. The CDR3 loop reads CRAHGGRQTLAKNIQYF. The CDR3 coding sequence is TGCAGGGCTCATGGCGGGAGACAAACCCTAGCCAAAAACATTCAGTACTTC.

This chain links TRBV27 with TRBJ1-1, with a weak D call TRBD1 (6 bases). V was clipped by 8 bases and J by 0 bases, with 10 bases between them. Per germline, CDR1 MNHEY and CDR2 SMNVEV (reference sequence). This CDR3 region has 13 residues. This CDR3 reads CASSRGMNTEAFF. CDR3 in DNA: TGTGCCAGCTCCAGGGGAATGAACACTGAAGCTTTCTTT.

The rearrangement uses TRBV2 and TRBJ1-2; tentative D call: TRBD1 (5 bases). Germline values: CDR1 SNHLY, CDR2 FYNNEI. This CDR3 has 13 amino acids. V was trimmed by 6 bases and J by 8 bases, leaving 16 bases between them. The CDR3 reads CASSPDTPRGYTF. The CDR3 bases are TGTGCCAGCAGCCCGGACACCCCTCGGGGCTACACCTTC.

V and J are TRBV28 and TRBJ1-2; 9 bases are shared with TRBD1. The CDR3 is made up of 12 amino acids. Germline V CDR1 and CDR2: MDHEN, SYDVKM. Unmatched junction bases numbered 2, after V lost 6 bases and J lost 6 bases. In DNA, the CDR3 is TGTGCCAGCAGGCGACAGGGGGATGGCTACACCTTC. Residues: CASRRQGDGYTF.

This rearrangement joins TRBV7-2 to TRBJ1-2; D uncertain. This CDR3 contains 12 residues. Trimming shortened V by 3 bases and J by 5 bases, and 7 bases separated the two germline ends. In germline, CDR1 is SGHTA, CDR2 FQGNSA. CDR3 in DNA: TGTGCCAGCAGCTTTGATAGATATGGCTACACCTTC. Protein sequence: CASSFDRYGYTF.

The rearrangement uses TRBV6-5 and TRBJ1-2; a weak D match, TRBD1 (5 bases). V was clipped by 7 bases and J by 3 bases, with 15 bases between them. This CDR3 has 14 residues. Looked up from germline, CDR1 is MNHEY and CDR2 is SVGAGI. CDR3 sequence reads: CASTTPGDDYGYTF. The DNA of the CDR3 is TGTGCCAGCACCACTCCGGGGGACGACTATGGCTACACCTTC.

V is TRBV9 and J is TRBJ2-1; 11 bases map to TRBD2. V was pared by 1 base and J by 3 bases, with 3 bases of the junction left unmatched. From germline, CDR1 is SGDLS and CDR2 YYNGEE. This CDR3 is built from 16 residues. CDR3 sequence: CASSVPGLAGYNEQFF. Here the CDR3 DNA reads TGTGCCAGCAGCGTACCCGGACTAGCGGGCTACAATGAGCAGTTCTTC.

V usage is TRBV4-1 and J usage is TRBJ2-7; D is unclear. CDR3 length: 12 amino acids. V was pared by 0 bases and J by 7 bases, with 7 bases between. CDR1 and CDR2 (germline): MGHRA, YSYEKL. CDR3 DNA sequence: TGCGCCAGCAGCCAAGACTACGGGGAGCAGTACGTC. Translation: CASSQDYGEQYV.

Here the CDR3 DNA reads TGTGCCAGCAGCTCGGGACAGGGGGCTAGTCAGCCCCAGCATTTT. Amino acids: CASSSGQGASQPQHF. This chain uses TRBV7-9 with TRBJ1-5, with TRBD1 matching over 12 bases. Germline values: CDR1 SEHNR, CDR2 FQNEAQ (reference sequence). The CDR3 has 15 amino acids. V trimming: 4 bases; J trimming: 6 bases; junction bases outside the gene matches: 4.

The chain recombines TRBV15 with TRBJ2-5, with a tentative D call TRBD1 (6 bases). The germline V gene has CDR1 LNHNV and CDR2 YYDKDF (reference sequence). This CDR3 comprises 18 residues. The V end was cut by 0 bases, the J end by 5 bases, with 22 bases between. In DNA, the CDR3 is TGTGCCACCAGCAGAGATAGGGTATCGGTTGGGGGCCAGGAGACCCAGTACTTC. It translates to CATSRDRVSVGGQETQYF.

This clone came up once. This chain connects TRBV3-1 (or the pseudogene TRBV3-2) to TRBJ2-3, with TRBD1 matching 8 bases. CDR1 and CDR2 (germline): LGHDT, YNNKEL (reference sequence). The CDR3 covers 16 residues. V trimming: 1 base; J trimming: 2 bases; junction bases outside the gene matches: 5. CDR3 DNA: TGTGCCAGCAGCCAAGGGACAGGGTCTCTCACAGATACGCAGTATTTT. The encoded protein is CASSQGTGSLTDTQYF.

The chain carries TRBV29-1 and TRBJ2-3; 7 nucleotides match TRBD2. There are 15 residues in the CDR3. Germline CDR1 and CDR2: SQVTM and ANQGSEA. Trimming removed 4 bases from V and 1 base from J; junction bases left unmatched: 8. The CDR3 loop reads CSVGWPGRGTDTQYF. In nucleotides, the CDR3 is TGCAGCGTTGGCTGGCCGGGGAGGGGCACAGATACGCAGTATTTT.

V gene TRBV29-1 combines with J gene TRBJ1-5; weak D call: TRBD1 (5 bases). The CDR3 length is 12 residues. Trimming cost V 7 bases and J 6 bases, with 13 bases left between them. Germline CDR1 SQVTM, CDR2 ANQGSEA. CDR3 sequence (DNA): TGCAGCGCTGGGGGAGGCGGTCAGCCCCAGCATTTT. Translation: CSAGGGGQPQHF.

This chain's CDR3 is CASSLGGSGGFTQYF. For the CDR3, the DNA is TGTGCCAGCAGCTTAGGCGGTAGCGGGGGATTTACCCAGTACTTC. V usage is TRBV11-2 and J usage is TRBJ2-5; TRBD2 aligns across 9 bases. Per the germline V gene, CDR1 is SGHAT and CDR2 is FQNNGV. V lost 1 base and J lost 8; bases outside the gene matches: 8. The CDR3 totals 15 residues.

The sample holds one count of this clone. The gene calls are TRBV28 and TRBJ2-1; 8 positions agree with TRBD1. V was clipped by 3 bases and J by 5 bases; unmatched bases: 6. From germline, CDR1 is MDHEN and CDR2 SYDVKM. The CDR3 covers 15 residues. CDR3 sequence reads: CASSLWQGADNEQFF. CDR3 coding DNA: TGTGCCAGCAGTTTGTGGCAGGGGGCTGACAATGAGCAGTTCTTC.

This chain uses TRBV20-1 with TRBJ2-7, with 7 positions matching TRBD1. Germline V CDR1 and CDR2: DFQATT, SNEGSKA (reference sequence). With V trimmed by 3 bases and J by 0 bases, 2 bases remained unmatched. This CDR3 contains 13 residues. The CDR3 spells CSASRDSSYEQYF. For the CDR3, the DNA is TGCAGTGCTAGTCGGGACAGCTCCTACGAGCAGTACTTC.

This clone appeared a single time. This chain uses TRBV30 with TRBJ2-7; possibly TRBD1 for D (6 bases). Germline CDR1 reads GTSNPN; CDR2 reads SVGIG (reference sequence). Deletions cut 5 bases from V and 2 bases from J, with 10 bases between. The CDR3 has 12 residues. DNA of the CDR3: TGTGCCTGGGCCAGGGACACCTACGAGCAGTACGTC. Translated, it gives CAWARDTYEQYV.

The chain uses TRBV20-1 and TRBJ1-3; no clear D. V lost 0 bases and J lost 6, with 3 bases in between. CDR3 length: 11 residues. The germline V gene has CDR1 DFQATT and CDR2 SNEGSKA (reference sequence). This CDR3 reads CSAREANTIYF. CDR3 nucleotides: TGCAGTGCTAGAGAAGCAAACACCATATATTTT.

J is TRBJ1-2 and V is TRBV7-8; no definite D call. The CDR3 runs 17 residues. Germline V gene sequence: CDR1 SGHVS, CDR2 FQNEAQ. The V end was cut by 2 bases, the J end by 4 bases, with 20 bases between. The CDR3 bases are TGTGCCAGCAGCTTATGGGCCGCCGACAATCACGCCTATGGCTACACCTTC. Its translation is CASSLWAADNHAYGYTF.

Here the CDR3 DNA reads TGTGCCAGCAGCGTAGCTCAAGAGGGTGGCTACACCTTC. Translated: CASSVAQEGGYTF. J is TRBJ1-2 and V is TRBV9; D is uncertain. CDR1 is SGDLS, CDR2 YYNGEE, per germline. The V end was cut by 0 bases, the J end by 7 bases, with 10 bases between. The CDR3 contains 13 residues.

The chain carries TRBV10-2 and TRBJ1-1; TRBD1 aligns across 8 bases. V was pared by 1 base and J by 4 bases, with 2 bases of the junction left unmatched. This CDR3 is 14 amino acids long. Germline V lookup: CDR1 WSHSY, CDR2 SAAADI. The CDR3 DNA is TGCGCCAGCAGTGAGTACAGGGGGTCCACTGAAGCTTTCTTT. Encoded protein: CASSEYRGSTEAFF.

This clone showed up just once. CDR3: CASSLWASGLSSYNEQFF. CDR3 nucleotides: TGTGCCAGCAGTTTATGGGCTAGCGGATTAAGCTCCTACAATGAGCAGTTCTTC. This chain uses TRBV27 with TRBJ2-1; 7 nucleotides agree with TRBD2. The germline V gene encodes CDR1 MNHEY and CDR2 SMNVEV (reference sequence). The CDR3 has 18 residues. The junction had 9 bases not matched to a gene; V was cut back by 1 base and J by 0 bases.

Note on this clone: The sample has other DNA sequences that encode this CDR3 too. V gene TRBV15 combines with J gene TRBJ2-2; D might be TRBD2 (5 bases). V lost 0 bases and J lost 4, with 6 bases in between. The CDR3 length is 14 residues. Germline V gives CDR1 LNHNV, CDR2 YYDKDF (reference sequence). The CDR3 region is CATSRDRGTGELFF. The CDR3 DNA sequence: TGTGCCACCAGCAGAGACCGGGGCACCGGGGAGCTGTTTTTT. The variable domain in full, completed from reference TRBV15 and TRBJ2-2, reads DAMVIQNPRYQVTQFGKPVTLSCSQTLNHNVMYWYQQKSSQAPKLLFHYYDKDFNNEADTPDNFQSRRPNTSFCFLDIRSPGLGDTAMYLCATSRDRGTGELFFGEGSRLTVL.

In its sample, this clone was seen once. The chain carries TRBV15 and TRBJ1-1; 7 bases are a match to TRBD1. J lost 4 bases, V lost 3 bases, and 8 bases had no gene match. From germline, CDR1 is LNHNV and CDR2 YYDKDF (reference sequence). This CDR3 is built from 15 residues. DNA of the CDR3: TGTGCCACCAGCAGGAACAGGGGTTCGGTCACTGAAGCTTTCTTT. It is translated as CATSRNRGSVTEAFF.

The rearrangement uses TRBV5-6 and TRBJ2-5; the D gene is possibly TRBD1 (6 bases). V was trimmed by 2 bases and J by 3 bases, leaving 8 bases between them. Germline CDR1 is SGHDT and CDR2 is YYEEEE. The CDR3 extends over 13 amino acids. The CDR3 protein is CASSFTGKETQYF. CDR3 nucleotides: TGTGCCAGCAGCTTCACAGGGAAAGAGACCCAGTACTTC. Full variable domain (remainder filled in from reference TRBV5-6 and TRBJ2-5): DAGVTQSPTHLIKTRGQQVTLRCSPKSGHDTVSWYQQALGQGPQFIFQYYEEEERQRGNFPDRFSGHQFPNYSSELNVNALLLGDSALYLCASSFTGKETQYFGPGTRLLVL.

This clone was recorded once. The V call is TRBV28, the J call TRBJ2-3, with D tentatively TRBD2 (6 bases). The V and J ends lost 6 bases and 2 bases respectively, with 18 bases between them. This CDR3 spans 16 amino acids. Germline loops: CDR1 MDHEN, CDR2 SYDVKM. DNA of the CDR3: TGTGCCAGCAGACCGCCCGAGCGGGTCCCCACAGATACGCAGTATTTT. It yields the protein CASRPPERVPTDTQYF.

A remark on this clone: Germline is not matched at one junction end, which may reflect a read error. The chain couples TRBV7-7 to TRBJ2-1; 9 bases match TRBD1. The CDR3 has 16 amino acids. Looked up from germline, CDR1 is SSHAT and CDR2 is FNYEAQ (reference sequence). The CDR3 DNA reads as TGTGCTAGCAGCTTGAACACAGGGGGCATTGGGAATGAGCAGTTCTTC. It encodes CASSLNTGGIGNEQFF. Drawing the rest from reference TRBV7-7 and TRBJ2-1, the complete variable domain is GAGVSQSPRYKVTKRGQDVTLRCDPISSHATLYWYQQALGQGPEFLTYFNYEAQPDKSGLPSDRFSAERPEGSISTLTIQRTEQRDSAMYRCASSLNTGGIGNEQFFGPGTRLTVL.

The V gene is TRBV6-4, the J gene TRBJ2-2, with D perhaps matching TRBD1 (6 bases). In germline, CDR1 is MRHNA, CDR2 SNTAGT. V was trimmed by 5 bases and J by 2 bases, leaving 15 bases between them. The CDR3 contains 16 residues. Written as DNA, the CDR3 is TGTGCCAGCAGTCCCCGAGCCGGGACAAACACCGGGGAGCTGTTTTTT. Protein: CASSPRAGTNTGELFF.